What follows are 16 T cell receptor beta chains derived from one specimen sequenced in a study of tumor-infiltrating lymphocytes in primary liver carcinoma. Total RNA and DNA came together from around 18-30 mg of bulk tissue without cell sorting. Total RNA (around 510 ng) served as template for TCR beta cDNA synthesis primed by a constant-region primer. Libraries of TCR beta came from three nested multiplex PCR rounds with slightly modified ARM-PCR. Each of the first two PCR rounds ran roughly 9 cycles with TRBV1-TRBV30 forward and C-beta reverse primers. TCRdb ran MiXCR on the multiplex PCR reads and lists one entry per CDR3 protein. The table includes 75,000 to 80,000 distinct CDR3 sequences, approximately 70% detected once. The sequenced material came from tumor-adjacent normal liver tissue. All receptors come from a man between 40 and 49 years old with primary liver carcinoma and hepatitis B virus infection.

Concerning this clonotype itself: Germline and junction disagree at one end, which may indicate a read error. V usage is TRBV29-1 and J usage is TRBJ2-7; no clear D gene. Per the germline V gene, CDR1 is SQVTM and CDR2 is ANQGSEA. CDR3 length: 13 residues. Here the CDR3 DNA reads TGCAGCGTTTCCCACGGCGGCTCTGGCGAGCAGTGCTTC. Its translation is CSVSHGGSGEQCF.

A remark on this clonotype: Sequence at one end of the junction differs from germline and may be a read error. V is TRBV6-5 and J is TRBJ2-3; 11 bases match TRBD2. The CDR3 is 12 amino acids. CDR1 and CDR2 (germline): MNHEY, SVGAGI. CDR3 in amino acids: CASSLSGRGLLF. CDR3 coding DNA: TGTGCCAGCAGTCTTAGCGGGAGGGGACTGCTCTTC.

This clonotype has only a few counts. Since a much larger clone is just one base distant, this may be a read error. This CDR3 is missing its conserved last phenylalanine or tryptophan, likely due to a read error. The J gene is TRBJ2-3, the V gene TRBV5-8; D is ambiguous. Germline CDR1 and CDR2: SGHTS and YDEGEE. This CDR3 has 14 residues. Trimming stripped 7 bases from V and 2 bases from J, with 14 bases between. CDR3 region: CASVGVGVTDTQYI. In DNA form, the CDR3 reads TGTGCCAGCGTAGGTGTAGGAGTCACAGATACGCAGTATATT.

Comments on this clonotype: The junction shows a germline mismatch at one end, possibly a read error. The chain has TRBV6-6 and TRBJ1-5; TRBD1 matches at 7 bases. Germline V gene sequence: CDR1 MNHNY, CDR2 SVGAGI (reference sequence). The CDR3 has 16 amino acids. The CDR3 loop reads CASKTGTVGSNQPQHF. In nucleotides, the CDR3 is TGCGCCAGTAAGACGGGGACAGTCGGTAGCAATCAGCCCCAGCATTTT.

Turning to this clonotype: The junction and the germline gene differ at one end; a read error may be behind it. The chain combines TRBV11-2 with TRBJ2-1; TRBD1 or TRBD2 may be the D gene (5 bases each). Germline CDR1 and CDR2: SGHAT and FQNNGV. This CDR3 comprises 16 residues. This CDR3 is CASSWDHRMYYNEQFF. Here the CDR3 DNA reads TGTGCCAGCAGCTGGGACCATAGGATGTACTACAACGAGCAGTTCTTC.

As to this clonotype: The final CDR3 position lacks the conserved phenylalanine or tryptophan, pointing to a likely read error. The chain employs TRBV6-5 and TRBJ1-6; D remains unclear. CDR3 size: 9 residues. Per the germline V gene, CDR1 is MNHEY and CDR2 is SVGAGI. V gave up 8 bases and J gave up 13 bases, with 6 bases separating them. CDR3 sequence: CASDRPLHN. As DNA, the CDR3 is TGTGCCAGCGACCGCCCCCTCCACAAT.

In this sample, this clonotype turned up a few times. This CDR3 fails to terminate in the conserved phenylalanine or tryptophan, so it likely reflects a read error. This chain connects TRBV10-3 to TRBJ2-5; D not resolved. This CDR3 comprises 13 residues. The V and J ends lost 6 bases and 1 base respectively, with 9 bases between them. Germline CDR1 ENHRY, CDR2 SYGVKD. The CDR3 DNA is TGTGCCATCAGGCAGGATGGCCAAGAGACCCAGTACTTG. Translation: CAIRQDGQETQYL.

The rearrangement uses TRBV11-2 and TRBJ2-7; 8 positions agree with TRBD2. Trimming removed 3 bases from V and 7 bases from J; junction bases left unmatched: 11. Germline CDR1 and CDR2: SGHAT and FQNNGV. This CDR3 is built from 15 residues. CDR3 DNA sequence: TGTGCCAGCAGCTTGACTTTCGCGGGAGGAGATGAGCAGTACTTC. It is translated as CASSLTFAGGDEQYF.

This clonotype was counted a few times. This chain links TRBV11-2 with TRBJ1-2; TRBD1 is a possible D gene (5 bases). Germline-derived CDR1 and CDR2 are SGHAT and FQNNGV. The CDR3 sequence is 12 residues long. Trimming removed 3 bases from V and 11 bases from J, with 13 bases in between. The CDR3 sequence: CASSFFGGGYTF. The CDR3 DNA reads TGTGCCAGCAGCTTTTTCGGGGGAGGATACACCTTC.

Of note for this clonotype: An end of the junction does not agree with germline; a read error may underlie this. The gene calls are TRBV6-6 and TRBJ1-1, with D possibly matching TRBD1 (5 bases). Germline CDR1 is MNHNY and CDR2 is SVGAGI (reference sequence). This CDR3 has 12 amino acids. CDR3 in DNA: TGTGCCAGCAGTTACACGGACACTGAGGCTTTCTTT. It codes for CASSYTDTEAFF.

A word on this clonotype: The conserved phenylalanine or tryptophan is not found at the CDR3 terminus, so this likely reflects a read error. The V gene is TRBV28, the J gene TRBJ2-1; D not resolved. Germline V gene lookup returns CDR1 MDHEN and CDR2 SYDVKM. The CDR3 runs 13 residues. The CDR3 reads CASSLITDNEQFL. Here the CDR3 DNA reads TGTGCCAGTAGTTTGATTACAGACAATGAGCAGTTCTTA.

This clonotype appeared a few times. This rearrangement joins TRBV2 to TRBJ2-1; a weak D match, TRBD2 (5 bases). The CDR3 has 14 residues. Germline values: CDR1 SNHLY, CDR2 FYNNEI. V was pared by 5 bases and J by 8 bases, with 16 bases between. CDR3 region: CASSPQRPPYEQFF. The CDR3 DNA reads TGTGCCAGCAGTCCACAGCGGCCCCCTTATGAGCAGTTCTTC.

The chain uses TRBV29-1 and TRBJ2-7; no firm D call. Germline V gives CDR1 SQVTM, CDR2 ANQGSEA. The CDR3 runs 13 residues. This CDR3 is CSVDIGYVDEQYF. CDR3 nucleotides: TGCAGTGTCGATATAGGGTATGTTGACGAGCAGTACTTC.

In the case of this clonotype: Since the CDR3 does not end with the conserved phenylalanine or tryptophan, this likely comes from a read error. V and J are TRBV11-1 and TRBJ2-1; tentatively, D is TRBD2 (6 bases). CDR3 length equals 17 residues. Germline values: CDR1 SGHAT, CDR2 FQDESV (reference sequence). The CDR3 loop is CASSLVSGGNSYNEQFL. Written as DNA, the CDR3 is TGTGCCAGCAGCTTAGTCTCTGGCGGGAACTCCTACAACGAGCAGTTCCTC.

This clonotype has a single count. V usage is TRBV5-1 and J usage is TRBJ1-2; D unclear. V lost 3 bases, J lost 3 bases, and 9 bases lay in between. CDR1 is SGHRS and CDR2 is YFSETQ in the germline V gene. The CDR3 sequence is 13 residues long. In DNA, the CDR3 is TGCGCCAGCAGCTGGCTGTCGGACTATGGCTACACCTTC. Protein product: CASSWLSDYGYTF.

A word on this clonotype: The germline gene is not matched at one end of the junction; a read error may be the cause. The rearrangement uses TRBV29-1 and TRBJ2-1, with D possibly being TRBD1 or TRBD2 (6 bases each). CDR3 length equals 12 residues. Germline CDR1 SQVTM, CDR2 ANQGSEA. CDR3 sequence: CGVLQGGNEQLF. In DNA form, the CDR3 reads TGCGGCGTCCTACAGGGAGGCAATGAGCAGCTCTTC.